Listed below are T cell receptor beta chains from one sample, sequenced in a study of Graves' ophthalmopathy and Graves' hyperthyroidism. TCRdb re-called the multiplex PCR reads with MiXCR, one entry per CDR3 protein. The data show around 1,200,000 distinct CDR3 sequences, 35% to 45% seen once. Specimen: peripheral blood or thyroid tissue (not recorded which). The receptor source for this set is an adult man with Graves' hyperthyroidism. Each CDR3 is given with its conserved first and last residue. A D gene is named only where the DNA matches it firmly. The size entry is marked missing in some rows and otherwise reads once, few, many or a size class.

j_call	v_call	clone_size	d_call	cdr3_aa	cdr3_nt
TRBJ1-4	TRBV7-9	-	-	CATADGGREKLFF	TGTGCCACCGCGGACGGAGGACGGGAAAAACTGTTTTTT
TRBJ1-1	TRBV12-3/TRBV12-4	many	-	CASGWGTEAFF	TGTGCCAGCGGGTGGGGCACTGAAGCTTTCTTT
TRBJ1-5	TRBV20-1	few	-	CSAKDNNQPQHF	TGCAGTGCTAAAGATAATAATCAGCCCCAGCATTTT
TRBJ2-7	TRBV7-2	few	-	CASSLSGYAYEQYF	TGTGCCAGCAGCTTATCAGGGTATGCCTACGAGCAGTACTTC
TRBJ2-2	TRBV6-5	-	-	CASWGAGYTGELFF	TGTGCCAGCTGGGGAGCGGGTTACACCGGGGAGCTGTTTTTT
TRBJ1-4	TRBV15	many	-	CATSRGGEREKLFF	TGTGCCACCAGCAGAGGAGGCGAGCGGGAAAAACTGTTTTTT
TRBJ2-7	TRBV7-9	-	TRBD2	CASSYGTSGYEQYF	TGTGCCAGCAGCTACGGGACTAGCGGTTACGAGCAGTACTTC
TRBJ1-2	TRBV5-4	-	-	CASSYGGEKDGYTF	TGTGCCAGCAGCTATGGGGGCGAGAAAGATGGCTACACCTTC
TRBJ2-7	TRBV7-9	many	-	CASSTLRHEQYF	TGTGCCAGCAGCACGCTTCGCCACGAGCAGTACTTC
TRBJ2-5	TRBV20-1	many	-	CSALGVRGKETQYF	TGCAGTGCTCTCGGGGTGCGGGGAAAAGAGACCCAGTACTTC
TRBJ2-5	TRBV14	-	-	CASSQASTQETQYF	TGTGCCAGCAGCCAAGCCAGTACCCAAGAGACCCAGTACTTC
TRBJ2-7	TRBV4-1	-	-	CASSPTPRQLSYEQYF	TGCGCCAGCAGTCCGACCCCCCGACAGCTCTCCTACGAGCAGTACTTC
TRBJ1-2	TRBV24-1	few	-	CATSASAGYTF	TGTGCCACCAGTGCTTCGGCGGGCTACACCTTC
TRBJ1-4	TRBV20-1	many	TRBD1	CSATYRGLFEKLFF	TGCAGTGCTACTTACAGGGGGCTCTTCGAAAAACTGTTTTTT
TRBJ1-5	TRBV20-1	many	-	CSVEAAGNQPQHF	TGCAGTGTAGAGGCGGCAGGCAATCAGCCCCAGCATTTT
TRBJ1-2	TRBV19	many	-	CASSISGYGYTF	TGTGCCAGTAGTATAAGCGGCTATGGCTACACCTTC
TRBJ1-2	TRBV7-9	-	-	CASSRNLDGYTF	TGTGCCAGCAGCCGGAATTTGGATGGCTACACCTTC
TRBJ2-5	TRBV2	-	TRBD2	CASPLPGGRETQYF	TGTGCCAGCCCGCTGCCGGGGGGGAGGGAGACCCAGTACTTC
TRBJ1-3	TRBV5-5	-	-	CASSLEDISGNTIYF	TGTGCCAGCAGCTTGGAAGACATCTCTGGAAACACCATATATTTT
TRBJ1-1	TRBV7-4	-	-	CASSLGTRYQNTEAFF	TGTGCCAGCAGCTTAGGGACACGATATCAGAACACTGAAGCTTTCTTT
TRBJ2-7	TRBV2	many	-	CASNPFSYEQYF	TGTGCCAGCAATCCTTTCTCCTACGAGCAGTACTTC
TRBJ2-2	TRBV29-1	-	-	CSVEETVRGSTGELFF	TGCAGCGTTGAAGAGACGGTGCGGGGTAGTACCGGGGAGCTGTTTTTT
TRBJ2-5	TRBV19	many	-	CASSMPGKVWGETQYF	TGTGCCAGTAGTATGCCGGGTAAAGTTTGGGGAGAGACCCAGTACTTC
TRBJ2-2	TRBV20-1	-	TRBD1	CSARGQGSNTGELFF	TGCAGTGCGAGGGGACAGGGGTCGAACACCGGGGAGCTGTTTTTT
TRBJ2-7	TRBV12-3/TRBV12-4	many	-	CASTPGSSYEQYF	TGTGCCAGCACCCCCGGGAGCTCCTACGAGCAGTACTTC
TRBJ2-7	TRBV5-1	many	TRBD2	CASSSQRLAGGNEQYF	TGCGCCAGCAGCTCTCAACGACTAGCGGGTGGGAACGAGCAGTACTTC